This T cell receptor (beta chain) was sequenced during a study of response to subunit inactivated influenza vaccine. Findings of the study overall: Authors proposed each seasonal influenza vaccination draws in few new T cells.

As for this clonotype: What it binds is unknown.

Germline V gives CDR1 SGHRS, CDR2 YFSETQ. The CDR3 runs to 13 residues. V was clipped by 8 bases and J by 2 bases; unmatched bases: 7. TCRdb reprocessed the RT-PCR reads with MiXCR, giving one entry per CDR3 protein. Here the sample spans roughly 500,000 distinct CDR3 sequences, less than 30% being singletons. This receptor was taken from a man over 45 who received an inactivated influenza vaccine. The chain recombines TRBV5-1 with TRBJ2-7; 7 nucleotides match TRBD1. The sample was CD4+ T cells sorted from PBMCs, taken roughly 5 days after vaccination. Here the CDR3 DNA reads TGCGCCAGTCAACGACAGGGAACCTACGAGCAGTACTTC. It codes for CASQRQGTYEQYF.